The clone carrying this T cell receptor (beta chain) was seen repeatedly, ten times or more. Its antigen remains unknown. The data were taken from a study of spatial heterogeneity in lung cancer. The time point: sample taken at primary tumor resection. In the library, each TCR cDNA molecule bore its own unique molecular identifier. TCRdb called the 5' RACE reads again in MiXCR, with one record for every CDR3 protein. The sample comprises about 100,000 distinct CDR3 sequences, around 4.3% of which are singletons, and around 20% rests with the top ten. Study results and caveats: Intratumoral expanded alpha and beta TCR counts were found to track tumor mutation counts. Ubiquitous and regional nonsynonymous mutations were each tracked by the matching count of ubiquitous or regional expanded TCRs.

V shed 4 bases, J shed 2 bases, and the junction held 7 bases outside the gene matches. From germline, CDR1 is KGHDR and CDR2 SFDVKD. This CDR3 is 15 amino acids long. This receptor was identified in a male donor with early-stage non-small cell lung cancer. This chain connects TRBV24-1 to TRBJ2-7; 7 nucleotides match TRBD1. The sequences come from lung tumor tissue, collected at surgery. CDR3: CATSDRGTFPYEQYF. For the CDR3, the DNA is TGTGCCACCAGTGACAGGGGGACATTTCCCTACGAGCAGTACTTC.